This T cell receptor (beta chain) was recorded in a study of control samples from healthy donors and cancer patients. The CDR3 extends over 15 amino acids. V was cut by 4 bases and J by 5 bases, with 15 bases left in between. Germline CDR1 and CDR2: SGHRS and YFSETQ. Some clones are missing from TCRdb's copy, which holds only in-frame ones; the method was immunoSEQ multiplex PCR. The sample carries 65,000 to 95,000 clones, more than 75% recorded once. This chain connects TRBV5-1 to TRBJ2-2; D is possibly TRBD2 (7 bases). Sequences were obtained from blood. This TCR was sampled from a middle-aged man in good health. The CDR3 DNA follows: TGCGCCAGCAGCGGAGAGGCGGGGGCGACCGGGGAGCTGTTTTTT. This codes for CASSGEAGATGELFF.